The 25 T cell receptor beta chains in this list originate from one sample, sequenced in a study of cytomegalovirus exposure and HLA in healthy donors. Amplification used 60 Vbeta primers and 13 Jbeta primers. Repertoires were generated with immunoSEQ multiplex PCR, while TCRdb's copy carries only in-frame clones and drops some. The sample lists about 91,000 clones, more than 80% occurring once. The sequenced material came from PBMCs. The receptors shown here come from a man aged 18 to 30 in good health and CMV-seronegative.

The CDR3 region has the DNA TGTGCCAGTAGTGAAAGGACAGGGGGCCAAGGGGGGCTGTTTTTT. It specifies CASSERTGGQGGLFF. This chain connects TRBV19 to TRBJ1-4; the match to TRBD1 covers 11 bases. The germline CDR1 and CDR2 sequences are LNHDA and SQIVND (reference sequence). The V gene end was trimmed by 5 bases and the J gene end by 14 bases; junction bases not matched to a gene: 13. This CDR3 region has 15 residues.

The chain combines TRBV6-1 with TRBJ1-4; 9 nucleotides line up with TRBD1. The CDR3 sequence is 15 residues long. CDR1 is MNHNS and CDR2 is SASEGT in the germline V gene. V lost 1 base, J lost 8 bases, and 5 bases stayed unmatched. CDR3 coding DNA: TGTGCCAGCAGTGAAGGCGGGACAGGGTACGAAAAACTGTTTTTT. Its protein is CASSEGGTGYEKLFF.

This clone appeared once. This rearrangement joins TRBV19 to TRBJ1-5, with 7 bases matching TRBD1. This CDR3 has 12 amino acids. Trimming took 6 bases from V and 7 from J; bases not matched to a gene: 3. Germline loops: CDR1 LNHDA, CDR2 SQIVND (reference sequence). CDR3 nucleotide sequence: TGTGCCAGTAGACAGGGGAGACAGCCCCAGCATTTT. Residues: CASRQGRQPQHF.

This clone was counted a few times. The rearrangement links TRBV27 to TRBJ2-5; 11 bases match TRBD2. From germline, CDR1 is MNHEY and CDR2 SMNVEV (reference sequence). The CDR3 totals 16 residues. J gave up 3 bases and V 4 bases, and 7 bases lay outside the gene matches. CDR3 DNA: TGTGCCAGCAGTTCCGGGTGGGGACTAGCGGAAGAGACCCAGTACTTC. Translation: CASSSGWGLAEETQYF.

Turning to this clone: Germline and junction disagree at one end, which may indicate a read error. The CDR3 DNA sequence: TGTTCCAGCAGCTTAGATGCGACTAGCGGGACCCAGTACTTC. Its protein product is CSSSLDATSGTQYF. This chain connects TRBV7-9 to TRBJ2-5; 9 bases match TRBD2. The CDR3 spans 14 residues. Looked up from germline, CDR1 is SEHNR and CDR2 is FQNEAQ (reference sequence).

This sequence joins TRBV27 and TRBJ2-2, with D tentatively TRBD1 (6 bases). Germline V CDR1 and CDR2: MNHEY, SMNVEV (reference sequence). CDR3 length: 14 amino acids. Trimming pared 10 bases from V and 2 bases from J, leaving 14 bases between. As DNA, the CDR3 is TGTGCCACCAGGGGCCTCACAAACACCGGGGAGCTGTTTTTT. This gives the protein CATRGLTNTGELFF.

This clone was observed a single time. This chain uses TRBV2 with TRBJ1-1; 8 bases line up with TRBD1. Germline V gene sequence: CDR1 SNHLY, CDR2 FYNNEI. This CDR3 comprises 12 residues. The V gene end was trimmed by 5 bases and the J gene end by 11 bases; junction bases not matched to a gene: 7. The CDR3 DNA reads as TGTGCCAGCAGTATGGACAGGGTGAATGCTTTCTTT. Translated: CASSMDRVNAFF.

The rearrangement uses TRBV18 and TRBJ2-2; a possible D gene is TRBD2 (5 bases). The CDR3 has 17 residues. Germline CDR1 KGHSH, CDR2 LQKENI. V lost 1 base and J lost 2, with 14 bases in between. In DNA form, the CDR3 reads TGTGCCAGCTCACCACGGATGGCGGGTAGAAACACCGGGGAGCTGTTTTTT. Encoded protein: CASSPRMAGRNTGELFF.

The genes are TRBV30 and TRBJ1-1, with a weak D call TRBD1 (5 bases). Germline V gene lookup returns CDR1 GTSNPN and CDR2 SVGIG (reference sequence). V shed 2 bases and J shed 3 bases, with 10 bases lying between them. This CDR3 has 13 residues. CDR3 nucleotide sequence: TGTGCCTGGAGTCAACAGGTCGACACTGAAGCTTTCTTT. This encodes CAWSQQVDTEAFF. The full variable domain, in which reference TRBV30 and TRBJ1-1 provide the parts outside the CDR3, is SQTIHQWPATLVQPVGSPLSLECTVEGTSNPNLYWYRQAAGRGLQLLFYSVGIGQISSEVPQNLSASRPQDRQFILSSKKLLLSDSGFYLCAWSQQVDTEAFFGQGTRLTVV.

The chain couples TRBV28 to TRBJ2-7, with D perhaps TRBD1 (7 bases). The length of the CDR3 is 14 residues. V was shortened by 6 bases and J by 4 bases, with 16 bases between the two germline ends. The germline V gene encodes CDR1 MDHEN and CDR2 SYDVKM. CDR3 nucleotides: TGTGCCAGCAGGCTCCCAGGGGGGCCTTACGAGCAGTACTTC. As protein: CASRLPGGPYEQYF.

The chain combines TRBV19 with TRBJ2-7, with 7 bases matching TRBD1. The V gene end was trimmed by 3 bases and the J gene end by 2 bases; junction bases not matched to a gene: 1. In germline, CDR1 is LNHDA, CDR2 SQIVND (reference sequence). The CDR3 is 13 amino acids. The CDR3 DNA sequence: TGTGCCAGTAGTATGCAGGGGGCCTACGAGCAGTACTTC. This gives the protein CASSMQGAYEQYF. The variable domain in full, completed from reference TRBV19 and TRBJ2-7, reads DGGITQSPKYLFRKEGQNVTLSCEQNLNHDAMYWYRQDPGQGLRLIYYSQIVNDFQKGDIAEGYSVSREKKESFPLTVTSAQKNPTAFYLCASSMQGAYEQYFGPGTRLTVT.

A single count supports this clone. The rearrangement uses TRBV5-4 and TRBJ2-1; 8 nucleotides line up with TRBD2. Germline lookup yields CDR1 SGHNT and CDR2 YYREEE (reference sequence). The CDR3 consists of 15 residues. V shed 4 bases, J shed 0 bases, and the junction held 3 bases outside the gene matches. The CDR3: CASSPSGSSYNEQFF. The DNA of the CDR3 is TGTGCCAGCAGCCCCAGCGGGAGCTCCTACAATGAGCAGTTCTTC.

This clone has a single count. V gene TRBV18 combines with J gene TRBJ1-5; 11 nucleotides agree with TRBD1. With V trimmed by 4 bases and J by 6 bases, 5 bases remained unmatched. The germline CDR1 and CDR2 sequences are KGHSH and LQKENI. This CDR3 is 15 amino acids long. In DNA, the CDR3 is TGTGCCAGCTCACTCGGACAGGGGGCTGTTCAGCCCCAGCATTTT. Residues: CASSLGQGAVQPQHF.

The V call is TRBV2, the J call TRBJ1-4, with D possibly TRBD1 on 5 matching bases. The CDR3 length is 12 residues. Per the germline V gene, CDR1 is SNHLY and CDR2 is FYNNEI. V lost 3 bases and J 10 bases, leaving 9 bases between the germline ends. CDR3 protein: CASSDQGGKLFF. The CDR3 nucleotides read TGTGCCAGCAGTGATCAGGGAGGAAAACTGTTTTTT.

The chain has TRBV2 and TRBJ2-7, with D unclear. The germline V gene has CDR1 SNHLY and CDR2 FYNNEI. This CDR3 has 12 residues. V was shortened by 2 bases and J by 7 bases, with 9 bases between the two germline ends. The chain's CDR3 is CASSEPLGEQYF. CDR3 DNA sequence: TGTGCCAGCAGTGAACCCCTCGGGGAGCAGTACTTC.

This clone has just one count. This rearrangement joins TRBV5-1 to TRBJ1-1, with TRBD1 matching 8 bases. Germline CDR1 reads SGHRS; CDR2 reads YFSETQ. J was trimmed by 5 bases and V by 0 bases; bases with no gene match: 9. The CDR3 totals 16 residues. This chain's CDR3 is CASSLDGVRGLTEAFF. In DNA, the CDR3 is TGCGCCAGCAGCTTGGATGGGGTCAGGGGGCTAACTGAAGCTTTCTTT.

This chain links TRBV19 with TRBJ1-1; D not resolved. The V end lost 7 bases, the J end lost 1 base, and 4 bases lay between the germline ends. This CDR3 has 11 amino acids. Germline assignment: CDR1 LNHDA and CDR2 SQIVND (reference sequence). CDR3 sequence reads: CASIKNTEAFF. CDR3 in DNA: TGTGCCAGTATAAAGAACACTGAAGCTTTCTTT.

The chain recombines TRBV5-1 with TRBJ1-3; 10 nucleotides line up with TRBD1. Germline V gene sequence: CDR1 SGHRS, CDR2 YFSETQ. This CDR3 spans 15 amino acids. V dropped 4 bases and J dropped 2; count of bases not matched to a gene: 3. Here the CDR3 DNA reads TGCGCCAGCAGCGAGGGGACAGGGGCTGGAAACACCATATATTTT. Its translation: CASSEGTGAGNTIYF.

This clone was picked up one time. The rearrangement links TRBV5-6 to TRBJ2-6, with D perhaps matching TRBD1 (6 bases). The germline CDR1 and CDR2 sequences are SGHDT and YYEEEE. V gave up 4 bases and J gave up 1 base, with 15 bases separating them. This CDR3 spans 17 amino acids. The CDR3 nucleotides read TGTGCCAGCAGCCAGTTACAGGGAATTTCTGGGGCCAACGTCCTGACTTTC. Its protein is CASSQLQGISGANVLTF.

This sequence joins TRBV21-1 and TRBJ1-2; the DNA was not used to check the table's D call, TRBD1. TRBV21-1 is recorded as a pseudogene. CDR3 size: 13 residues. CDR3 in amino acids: CASSRARGYGYTF. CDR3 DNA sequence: TGTGCCAGCAGCAGAGCCAGGGGCTATGGCTACACCTTC.

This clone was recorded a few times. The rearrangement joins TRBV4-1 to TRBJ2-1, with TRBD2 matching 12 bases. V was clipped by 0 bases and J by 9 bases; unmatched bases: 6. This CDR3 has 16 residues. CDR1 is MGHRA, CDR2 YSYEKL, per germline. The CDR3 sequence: CASSQDPSGRASEQFF. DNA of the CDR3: TGCGCCAGCAGCCAAGATCCTAGCGGGAGGGCGAGTGAGCAGTTCTTC.

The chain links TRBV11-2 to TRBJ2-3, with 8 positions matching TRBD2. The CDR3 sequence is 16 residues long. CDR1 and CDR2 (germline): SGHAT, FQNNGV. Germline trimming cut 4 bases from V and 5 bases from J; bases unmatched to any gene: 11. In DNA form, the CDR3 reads TGTGCCAGCAGCTCAGAGGGACTAGTGAGGGGAGATACGCAGTATTTT. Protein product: CASSSEGLVRGDTQYF. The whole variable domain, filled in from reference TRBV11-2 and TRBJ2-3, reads EAGVAQSPRYKIIEKRQSVAFWCNPISGHATLYWYQQILGQGPKLLIQFQNNGVVDDSQLPKDRFSAERLKGVDSTLKIQPAKLEDSAVYLCASSSEGLVRGDTQYFGPGTRLTVL.

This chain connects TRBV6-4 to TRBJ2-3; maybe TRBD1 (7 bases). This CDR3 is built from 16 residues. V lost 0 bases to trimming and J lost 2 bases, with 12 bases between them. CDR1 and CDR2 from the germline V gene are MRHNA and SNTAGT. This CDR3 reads CASSDSGGQATDTQYF. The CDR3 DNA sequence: TGTGCCAGCAGTGACTCGGGAGGACAGGCCACAGATACGCAGTATTTT.

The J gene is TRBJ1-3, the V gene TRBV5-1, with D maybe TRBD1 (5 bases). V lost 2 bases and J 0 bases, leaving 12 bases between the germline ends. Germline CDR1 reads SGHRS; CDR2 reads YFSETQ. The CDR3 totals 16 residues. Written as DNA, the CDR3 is TGCGCCAGCAGCTTTGGGGCGGTTACCTCTGGAAACACCATATATTTT. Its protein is CASSFGAVTSGNTIYF.

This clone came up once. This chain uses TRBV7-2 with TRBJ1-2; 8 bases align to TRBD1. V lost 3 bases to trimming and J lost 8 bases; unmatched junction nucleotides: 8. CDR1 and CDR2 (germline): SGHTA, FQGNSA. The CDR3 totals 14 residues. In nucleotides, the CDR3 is TGTGCCAGCAGCTTTGGGACAGGCATTGAAGGCTACACCTTC. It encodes CASSFGTGIEGYTF.